One and the same sample provided the 11 T cell receptor beta chains below, sequenced in a study of T-cell reconstitution after alpha-beta-depleted transplantation in children. This sample's TCRbeta library carried unique molecular identifier barcodes. TCRdb reprocessed the PCR reads with MiXCR, giving one entry per CDR3 protein. The table includes about 160,000 distinct CDR3 sequences, over 8.5% detected once. Sequencing used PBMCs, obtained before TCRalphabeta/CD19-depleted stem cell transplant. These receptors were collected from a boy aged 2 to 10 with acute myeloid leukemia, due to receive a stem cell transplant.

In this sample, this clonotype turned up many times. CDR3 sequence: CASSPLVTRNGYGYTF. For the CDR3, the DNA is TGTGCCAGCAGTCCGTTAGTGACACGGAATGGGTATGGCTACACCTTC. This chain connects TRBV27 to TRBJ1-2; D uncertain. This CDR3 region has 16 residues. V lost 5 bases, J lost 5 bases, and 21 bases lay in between. The germline gives CDR1 MNHEY, CDR2 SMNVEV (reference sequence).

This chain connects TRBV3-1 to TRBJ2-2, with 14 bases fitting TRBD2. Germline CDR1 is LGHDT and CDR2 is YNNKEL (reference sequence). The CDR3 runs 15 residues. Unmatched junction bases numbered 7, after V lost 10 bases and J lost 6 bases. The CDR3 nucleotides are TGTGCCACCTCCGGGACTAGCGGGAGCGCCGGGGAGCTGTTTTTT. Translated, it gives CATSGTSGSAGELFF.

This clonotype was seen ten or more times. This sequence joins TRBV7-9 and TRBJ1-2; D not certain. Germline V gene lookup returns CDR1 SEHNR and CDR2 FQNEAQ (reference sequence). V was clipped by 3 bases and J by 1 base, with 9 bases between them. The CDR3 is made up of 14 amino acids. The CDR3 DNA sequence: TGTGCCAGCAGCTTTAGACCGAATAACTATGGCTACACCTTC. This translates into CASSFRPNNYGYTF.

This clonotype was picked up many times. This chain links TRBV20-1 with TRBJ1-4; D not resolved. V was pared by 1 base and J by 4 bases, with 7 bases between. In germline, CDR1 is DFQATT, CDR2 SNEGSKA (reference sequence). The CDR3 runs 13 residues. The CDR3 sequence: CSARGQHNEKLFF. Here the CDR3 DNA reads TGCAGTGCTAGAGGTCAGCATAATGAAAAACTGTTTTTT.

This clonotype was recorded many times. The gene calls are TRBV29-1 and TRBJ1-1; perhaps TRBD1 as D (5 bases). CDR1 and CDR2 (germline): SQVTM, ANQGSEA. V lost 1 base and J 4 bases, leaving 10 bases between the germline ends. The CDR3 is 13 residues long. CDR3 nucleotides: TGCAGCGTTGAAGGGGGCATAGTCACTGAAGCTTTCTTT. The encoded protein is CSVEGGIVTEAFF.

At least ten counts were recorded for this clonotype. The chain joins TRBV30 to TRBJ2-1; tentative D call: TRBD1 (6 bases). CDR1 and CDR2 (germline): GTSNPN, SVGIG (reference sequence). Trimming shortened V by 5 bases and J by 3 bases, and 20 bases separated the two germline ends. The CDR3 has 16 amino acids. CDR3 bases: TGTGCCTGGGGAGGACCTTGGGGCAGGGGCTACAATGAGCAGTTCTTC. Its translation: CAWGGPWGRGYNEQFF.

This clonotype was counted at least ten times. The chain combines TRBV5-1 with TRBJ2-3, with D perhaps matching TRBD1 (6 bases). From germline, CDR1 is SGHRS and CDR2 YFSETQ. The CDR3 runs 14 residues. With 4 bases removed from V and 2 bases from J, the gap between germline ends came to 11 bases. DNA for the CDR3: TGCGCCAGCAGCCCCGACAGGACCACAGATACGCAGTATTTT. Its protein product is CASSPDRTTDTQYF.

This clonotype was counted ten times or more. This chain connects TRBV28 to TRBJ2-1; 7 bases fit TRBD1. CDR1 and CDR2 (germline): MDHEN, SYDVKM. V was clipped by 3 bases and J by 8 bases; unmatched bases: 10. The CDR3 spans 15 residues. CDR3 in amino acids: CASSFASGGIDEQFF. CDR3 in DNA: TGTGCCAGCAGTTTTGCGTCAGGGGGAATCGATGAGCAGTTCTTC. The full variable domain, its missing parts supplied by reference TRBV28 and TRBJ2-1, is DVKVTQSSRYLVKRTGEKVFLECVQDMDHENMFWYRQDPGLGLRLIYFSYDVKMKEKGDIPEGYSVSREKKERFSLILESASTNQTSMYLCASSFASGGIDEQFFGPGTRLTVL.

This clonotype was found many times. The rearrangement links TRBV6-6 to TRBJ1-1, with 10 bases identical to TRBD1. The trim removed 7 bases at V and 8 bases at J, leaving 7 bases unmatched. The CDR3 is 13 amino acids. Looked up from germline, CDR1 is MNHNY and CDR2 is SVGAGI (reference sequence). The CDR3 bases are TGTGCCAGCACCAGGGACAGGGGAGTGGAAGCTTTCTTT. Translating it yields CASTRDRGVEAFF.

This clonotype was observed many times. The rearrangement joins TRBV6-5 to TRBJ2-7; TRBD2 aligns across 7 bases. V trimming: 1 base; J trimming: 2 bases; junction bases outside the gene matches: 5. Germline values: CDR1 MNHEY, CDR2 SVGAGI. CDR3 length equals 15 residues. The CDR3: CASSYFPGGTYEQYF. CDR3 sequence (DNA): TGTGCCAGCAGTTACTTCCCGGGAGGAACCTACGAGCAGTACTTC.

Ten or more counts support this clonotype. The V call is TRBV7-9, the J call TRBJ2-5, with D perhaps matching TRBD2 (6 bases). This CDR3 has 16 residues. The germline CDR1 and CDR2 sequences are SEHNR and FQNEAQ (reference sequence). Trimming shortened V by 5 bases and J by 2 bases, and 18 bases separated the two germline ends. Here the CDR3 DNA reads TGTGCCAGCAGCCCCCGTGCGGGGTTGGGGCAAGAGACCCAGTACTTC. Translating gives CASSPRAGLGQETQYF.